The 32 T cell receptor beta chains below all came from one sample that was sequenced in a study of shared clonotypes between healthy human individuals. This table comes from immunoSEQ multiplex PCR, and its TCRdb copy is limited to in-frame clones, with some not included. This sample yields about 560,000 clones, of which around 77% are seen a single time; around 12% belongs to the top ten. The sample consisted of PBMCs. Source of these receptors: a middle-aged woman in good health. Some clones in this sample may be carry-over from other donors' samples.

The rearrangement links TRBV5-1 to TRBJ1-6; the D gene is possibly TRBD1 (5 bases). V was shortened by 0 bases and J by 11 bases, with 9 bases between the two germline ends. Germline V gene lookup returns CDR1 SGHRS and CDR2 YFSETQ. This CDR3 spans 13 amino acids. The CDR3 reads CASSLEVGPPLHF. DNA for the CDR3: TGCGCCAGCAGCTTGGAGGTGGGGCCACCCCTCCACTTT.

Turning to this clone: Compared with germline, one end of the junction differs, possibly owing to a read error. The J gene is TRBJ1-5, the V gene TRBV6-1; 9 bases match TRBD1. The V gene's germline CDR1 is MNHNS and CDR2 SASEGT. This CDR3 is 15 amino acids long. CDR3 protein: CASNEQGAGNQPQHF. In DNA, the CDR3 is TGTGCCAGCAATGAACAGGGGGCTGGCAATCAGCCCCAGCATTTT.

The CDR3 bases are TGTGCCAGCAGCTCGTCCGGGACAGGTTACGAGCAGTACTTC. Amino acid sequence: CASSSSGTGYEQYF. The chain carries TRBV7-3 and TRBJ2-7; 8 nucleotides line up with TRBD1. This CDR3 is 14 amino acids long. V lost 4 bases, J lost 4 bases, and 6 bases stayed unmatched. The V gene's germline CDR1 is SGHTA and CDR2 FQGTGA.

The V and J genes are TRBV28 and TRBJ1-1; no definite D call. Between the trimmed V and J ends, which lost 6 bases and 4 bases, there was a span of 15 bases. Germline V gives CDR1 MDHEN, CDR2 SYDVKM. The CDR3 contains 14 residues. The CDR3 DNA sequence: TGTGCCAGCAGCCCCCTCGGACGGCCCACTGAAGCTTTCTTT. It translates to CASSPLGRPTEAFF.

V usage is TRBV28 and J usage is TRBJ1-5, with D perhaps TRBD1 (5 bases). V was pared by 3 bases and J by 1 base, with 10 bases between. This CDR3 has 15 amino acids. Looked up from germline, CDR1 is MDHEN and CDR2 is SYDVKM. The CDR3 nucleotides read TGTGCCAGCAGTTTTAGGGGACGAAGCAATCAGCCCCAGCATTTT. This sequence encodes CASSFRGRSNQPQHF.

The rearrangement joins TRBV6-1 to TRBJ2-7, with a tentative D call TRBD2 (6 bases). This CDR3 spans 15 amino acids. Germline loops: CDR1 MNHNS, CDR2 SASEGT. Trimming pared 1 base from V and 1 base from J, leaving 11 bases between. CDR3: CASSEGLGLSYEQYF. DNA of the CDR3: TGTGCCAGCAGTGAAGGACTAGGTCTTTCCTACGAGCAGTACTTC.

The chain has TRBV28 and TRBJ1-3; no firm D call. V lost 6 bases, J lost 2 bases, and 11 bases lay in between. The CDR3 is made up of 14 amino acids. Germline values: CDR1 MDHEN, CDR2 SYDVKM. CDR3 amino acids: CASRPDLTGNTIYF. The CDR3, as DNA: TGTGCCAGCAGGCCCGACCTCACTGGAAACACCATATATTTT.

The rearrangement joins TRBV6-1 to TRBJ1-5; D possibly corresponds to TRBD1 (6 bases). CDR3 length: 15 amino acids. Germline V CDR1 and CDR2: MNHNS, SASEGT. V shed 0 bases and J shed 6 bases, with 12 bases lying between them. CDR3 nucleotide sequence: TGTGCCAGCAGTGAAGCGGGGGAGGGGGGTCAGCCCCAGCATTTT. Translating it yields CASSEAGEGGQPQHF.

The rearrangement joins TRBV29-1 to TRBJ2-7, with TRBD2 matching over 7 bases. The junction had 7 bases not matched to a gene; V was cut back by 7 bases and J by 1 base. This CDR3 spans 13 amino acids. Germline V lookup: CDR1 SQVTM, CDR2 ANQGSEA. The CDR3 bases are TGCAGCGAGCGGGACCACCCATCCTACGAGCAGTACTTC. Its translation: CSERDHPSYEQYF.

This chain uses TRBV28 with TRBJ2-6, with D uncertain. Germline V gene sequence: CDR1 MDHEN, CDR2 SYDVKM. This CDR3 is 17 amino acids long. Trimming pared 4 bases from V and 0 bases from J, leaving 13 bases between. Here the CDR3 reads CASSSDTRHSGANVLTF. Written as DNA, the CDR3 is TGTGCCAGCAGTTCCGACACCCGACACTCTGGGGCCAACGTCCTGACTTTC.

The chain combines TRBV30 with TRBJ1-1, with unresolved D. CDR3 size: 13 residues. CDR1 is GTSNPN and CDR2 is SVGIG in the germline V gene (reference sequence). V lost 0 bases and J lost 3, with 8 bases in between. CDR3 protein: CAWSVRSDTEAFF. The CDR3 DNA is TGTGCCTGGAGTGTACGGTCTGACACTGAAGCTTTCTTT.

This clone has a count of ten or more. This same CDR3 is encoded by further DNA sequences in the sample. This rearrangement joins TRBV5-1 to TRBJ1-2; 7 positions agree with TRBD1. The CDR3 extends over 13 amino acids. Germline V CDR1 and CDR2: SGHRS, YFSETQ. J lost 2 bases, V lost 2 bases, and 0 bases had no gene match. CDR3 nucleotides: TGCGCCAGCAGCTTACAGGGGAACTATGGCTACACCTTC. It specifies CASSLQGNYGYTF.

CDR3 sequence reads: CASSATELSGNTIYF. The CDR3, as DNA: TGTGCCAGCAGCGCCACAGAACTCTCTGGAAACACCATATATTTT. The J gene is TRBJ1-3, the V gene TRBV9; D call uncertain. V was trimmed by 3 bases and J by 0 bases, leaving 10 bases between them. From germline, CDR1 is SGDLS and CDR2 YYNGEE. The CDR3 has 15 residues.

The rearrangement links TRBV2 to TRBJ2-3, with D possibly TRBD1 on 6 matching bases. The CDR3 has 14 residues. Germline CDR1 is SNHLY and CDR2 is FYNNEI. The ends were cut back, 4 bases at V and 6 bases at J, with 14 bases in the middle. The CDR3 DNA follows: TGTGCCAGCAGTGGAAACAGGGAGATTGATACGCAGTATTTT. Translating it yields CASSGNREIDTQYF.

This clone came up a few times. J is TRBJ2-2 and V is TRBV7-6; 14 bases agree with TRBD2. V lost 4 bases and J lost 0; bases outside the gene matches: 4. CDR1 SGHVS and CDR2 FNYEAQ come from the germline V gene. The length of the CDR3 is 18 residues. The CDR3 region is CASSSGLAGGPNTGELFF. The DNA for the CDR3 is TGTGCCAGCAGCTCTGGACTAGCGGGAGGCCCGAACACCGGGGAGCTGTTTTTT.

The chain uses TRBV2 and TRBJ2-1; 7 bases map to TRBD2. The length of the CDR3 is 15 residues. V was pared by 4 bases and J by 0 bases, with 3 bases of the junction left unmatched. The germline CDR1 and CDR2 sequences are SNHLY and FYNNEI. The CDR3 sequence is CASSAAGVSYNEQFF. In DNA form, the CDR3 reads TGTGCCAGCAGTGCGGCGGGAGTCTCCTACAATGAGCAGTTCTTC.

As to this clone: It is likely a read error: a sequence one base away is far more abundant. The genes are TRBV6-1 and TRBJ1-5; TRBD1 matches at 7 bases. The germline V gene encodes CDR1 MNHNS and CDR2 SASEGT. The CDR3 runs 15 residues. The V and J ends lost 4 bases and 6 bases, in that order; junction bases with no gene match: 9. The CDR3 protein is CASSGQTGRSQPQHF. The CDR3, as DNA: TGTGCCAGCAGTGGGCAGACAGGGCGTAGTCAGCCCCAGCATTTT.

The chain is built from TRBV2 and TRBJ1-1; 7 positions agree with TRBD1. Germline V gene sequence: CDR1 SNHLY, CDR2 FYNNEI. Trimming removed 4 bases from V and 5 bases from J; junction bases left unmatched: 7. The CDR3 is 14 residues long. The CDR3 sequence: CASSVTGKRTEAFF. CDR3 in DNA: TGTGCCAGCAGTGTGACAGGGAAACGGACTGAAGCTTTCTTT.

This clone occurred a few times. The chain uses TRBV7-8 and TRBJ2-1; a weak D match, TRBD2 (6 bases). V was cut by 1 base and J by 4 bases, with 14 bases left in between. The CDR3 is made up of 16 amino acids. CDR1 is SGHVS, CDR2 FQNEAQ, per germline. CDR3 region: CASSLVWTTLYNEQFF. CDR3 nucleotides: TGTGCCAGCAGCTTAGTTTGGACTACCCTATACAATGAGCAGTTCTTC.

This clone was seen more than once but under ten times. The rearrangement joins TRBV4-2 to TRBJ2-2; TRBD1 matches at 7 bases. The germline V gene encodes CDR1 LGHNA and CDR2 YNFKEQ. The CDR3 runs to 14 residues. The V segment lost 5 bases and the J segment 2 bases; nucleotides outside the gene matches: 2. The DNA for the CDR3 is TGTGCCAGCAGCGCAGGGGGAAACACCGGGGAGCTGTTTTTT. Protein sequence: CASSAGGNTGELFF.

V and J are TRBV7-9 and TRBJ2-5; D possibly corresponds to TRBD1 (5 bases). This CDR3 contains 13 residues. V shed 5 bases and J shed 4 bases, with 11 bases lying between them. The V gene's germline CDR1 is SEHNR and CDR2 FQNEAQ (reference sequence). CDR3 DNA sequence: TGTGCCAGCAGCCCCTCAGGGATAGAGACCCAGTACTTC. The encoded protein is CASSPSGIETQYF. The full variable domain, in which reference TRBV7-9 and TRBJ2-5 provide the parts outside the CDR3, is DTGVSQNPRHKITKRGQNVTFRCDPISEHNRLYWYRQTLGQGPEFLTYFQNEAQLEKSRLLSDRFSAERPKGSFSTLEIQRTEQGDSAMYLCASSPSGIETQYFGPGTRLLVL.

The CDR3 DNA reads TGTGCCAGCAGCCCAATTGGGGGGTTCGCCTACAATGAGCAGTTCTTC. This gives the protein CASSPIGGFAYNEQFF. The V and J genes are TRBV7-9 and TRBJ2-1; possibly TRBD2 for D (6 bases). The CDR3 contains 16 residues. Germline V gives CDR1 SEHNR, CDR2 FQNEAQ (reference sequence). Trimming pared 5 bases from V and 2 bases from J, leaving 16 bases between.

The CDR3 DNA sequence: TGTGCCAGCAGCTTAAACAGGGGTGATACGCAGTATTTT. It is translated as CASSLNRGDTQYF. The chain couples TRBV5-5 to TRBJ2-3, with 7 positions matching TRBD1. The CDR3 runs 13 residues. Germline lookup yields CDR1 SGHKS and CDR2 YYEKEE (reference sequence). The trim removed 2 bases at V and 6 bases at J, leaving 3 bases unmatched.

A word on this clone: The likely explanation is a read error, given a far larger clone one base away. The chain is built from TRBV30 and TRBJ1-2; D is unclear. CDR1 and CDR2 (germline): GTSNPN, SVGIG (reference sequence). The CDR3 runs to 13 residues. The DNA of the CDR3 is TGTGCCTGGAGTGAGATGACTCACTATGACTACACCTTC. It specifies CAWSEMTHYDYTF.

The chain is built from TRBV28 and TRBJ1-2; 10 bases are a match to TRBD1. Per germline, CDR1 MDHEN and CDR2 SYDVKM. Losses at the gene ends were 2 bases for V and 5 bases for J; bases not matched to a gene: 5. The CDR3 has 15 residues. CDR3 nucleotides: TGTGCCAGCAGTTTAATCGGGACAGGGGATTATGGCTACACCTTC. It codes for CASSLIGTGDYGYTF.

The rearrangement joins TRBV5-1 to TRBJ2-7, with unresolved D. The CDR3 is 10 amino acids. CDR1 and CDR2 from the germline V gene are SGHRS and YFSETQ. The ends were cut back, 7 bases at V and 8 bases at J, with 10 bases in the middle. CDR3 bases: TGCGCCAGCCGAACCTCCAAGCAGTACTTC. It specifies CASRTSKQYF.

This clone was picked up a small number of times. The genes are TRBV5-4 and TRBJ2-7; 10 bases line up with TRBD1. Germline V lookup: CDR1 SGHNT, CDR2 YYREEE (reference sequence). CDR3 size: 16 residues. V gave up 4 bases and J gave up 4 bases; unmatched junction bases: 11. DNA of the CDR3: TGTGCCAGCAGCCCGTCCGGGACAGGGGTTCTATACGAGCAGTACTTC. Its translation is CASSPSGTGVLYEQYF.

The chain's CDR3 is CASSDHSTDIPYEQYF. The CDR3 region has the DNA TGTGCCAGCAGTGACCACTCGACCGACATTCCCTACGAGCAGTACTTC. The chain joins TRBV9 to TRBJ2-7; the D is unclear. Germline values: CDR1 SGDLS, CDR2 YYNGEE. CDR3 length: 16 amino acids. Trimming removed 5 bases from V and 2 bases from J, with 20 bases in between.

The chain recombines TRBV7-9 with TRBJ2-7, with D possibly matching TRBD1 (5 bases). CDR1 and CDR2 (germline): SEHNR, FQNEAQ (reference sequence). This CDR3 spans 15 amino acids. Trimming pared 5 bases from V and 1 base from J, leaving 15 bases between. The DNA of the CDR3 is TGTGCCAGCAGCCTCTCCCAGGACATATCCTACGAGCAGTACTTC. This gives the protein CASSLSQDISYEQYF.

The table lists this clone with many counts. The genes are TRBV15 and TRBJ2-2, with D perhaps matching TRBD1 (5 bases). The germline gives CDR1 LNHNV, CDR2 YYDKDF (reference sequence). The CDR3 consists of 14 residues. The germline V and J ends were trimmed by 6 bases and 3 bases, with 11 bases remaining between them. The CDR3 bases are TGTGCCACCAGTAAAAAGGGGTACACCGGGGAGCTGTTTTTT. It codes for CATSKKGYTGELFF.

This clone has only one observation. V usage is TRBV19 and J usage is TRBJ1-2; weak D call: TRBD1 (6 bases). The CDR3 spans 13 residues. Germline V gene data show CDR1 as LNHDA and CDR2 as SQIVND (reference sequence). The V end was cut by 5 bases, the J end by 8 bases, with 15 bases between. DNA of the CDR3: TGTGCCAGTAGTCTGACACAGGGCCGGGGCTACACCTTC. Amino acids: CASSLTQGRGYTF.

Worth noting for this clone: The identical CDR3 is also encoded by other nucleotide sequences in the sample. J is TRBJ2-7 and V is TRBV7-2, with TRBD2 identical over 8 bases. The CDR3 is 14 amino acids. Germline CDR1 SGHTA, CDR2 FQGNSA. The trim removed 2 bases at V and 2 bases at J, leaving 2 bases unmatched. This CDR3 is CASSLTSGAYEQYF. The CDR3 nucleotides are TGTGCCAGCAGCTTAACTAGCGGAGCCTACGAGCAGTACTTC. The variable domain in full, with the rest retrieved from reference TRBV7-2 and TRBJ2-7, is GAGVSQSPSNKVTEKGKDVELRCDPISGHTALYWYRQSLGQGLEFLIYFQGNSAPDKSGLPSDRFSAERTGGSVSTLTIQRTQQEDSAVYLCASSLTSGAYEQYFGPGTRLTVT.